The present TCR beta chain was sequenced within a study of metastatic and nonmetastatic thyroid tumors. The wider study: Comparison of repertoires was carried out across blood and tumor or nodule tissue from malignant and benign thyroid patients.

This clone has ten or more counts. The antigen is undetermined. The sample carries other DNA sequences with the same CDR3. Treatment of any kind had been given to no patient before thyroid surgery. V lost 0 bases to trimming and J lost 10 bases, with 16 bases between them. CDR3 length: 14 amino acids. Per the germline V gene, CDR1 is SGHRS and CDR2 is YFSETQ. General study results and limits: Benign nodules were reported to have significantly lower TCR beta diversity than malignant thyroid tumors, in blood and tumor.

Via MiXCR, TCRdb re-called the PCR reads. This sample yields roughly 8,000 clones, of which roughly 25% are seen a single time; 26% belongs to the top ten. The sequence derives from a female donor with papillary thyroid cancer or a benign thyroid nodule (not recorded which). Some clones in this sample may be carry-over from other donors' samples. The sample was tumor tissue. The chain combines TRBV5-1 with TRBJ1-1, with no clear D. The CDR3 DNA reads TGCGCCAGCAGCTTGGAGTTCGAGGCCTCGGGAGCTTTCTTT. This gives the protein CASSLEFEASGAFF.